This T cell receptor (beta chain) was found in a study of early T cells in non-severe SARS-CoV-2 infection. V shed 4 bases and J 5 bases; nucleotides not matched to a gene: 6. CDR3 length: 15 amino acids. Germline V CDR1 and CDR2: MNHEY, SVGEGT. TCRdb recomputed calls from the 5' RACE reads with MiXCR, one row per CDR3 protein. The data show approximately 71,000 distinct CDR3 sequences, over 10% seen once. Study observations and caveats: CD4 and private specificities were missed by VDJdb matching, which favored anti-spike CD8 responses.

Worth noting for this clonotype: The antigen remains unidentified.

V and J are TRBV6-2 or TRBV6-3 and TRBJ2-1; TRBD2 aligns across 9 bases. This TCR was recovered from an adult who was a healthcare worker with PCR-confirmed SARS-CoV-2 infection or an uninfected control (not recorded which). Sequenced here: whole blood, sampled at baseline. Written as DNA, the CDR3 is TGTGCCAGCAGTTCAGCGGGGGGACGCAACAATGAGCAGTTCTTC. Its protein product is CASSSAGGRNNEQFF.